This T cell receptor beta chain stems from a study of T-cell reconstitution after alpha-beta-depleted transplantation in children. The CDR3 runs 14 residues. Trimming took off 2 bases at V and 1 base at J, with 8 bases between the two ends. Unique molecular identifiers were built into the TCRbeta library. Each CDR3 protein gets one entry after TCRdb re-called the PCR reads with MiXCR. The data hold around 500,000 distinct CDR3 sequences, with under 15% observed a single time. This clonotype was detected many times. V gene TRBV12-3 or TRBV12-4 combines with J gene TRBJ1-1; no clear D gene. This specimen was PBMCs from the stem cell graft donor, taken from the stem cell graft. The sequence derives from a human donor who donated a stem cell graft to a child with combined immunodeficiency. The chain's CDR3 is CASSLSSRNTEAFF. CDR3 nucleotides: TGTGCCAGCAGTTTATCAAGCAGGAACACTGAAGCTTTCTTT.